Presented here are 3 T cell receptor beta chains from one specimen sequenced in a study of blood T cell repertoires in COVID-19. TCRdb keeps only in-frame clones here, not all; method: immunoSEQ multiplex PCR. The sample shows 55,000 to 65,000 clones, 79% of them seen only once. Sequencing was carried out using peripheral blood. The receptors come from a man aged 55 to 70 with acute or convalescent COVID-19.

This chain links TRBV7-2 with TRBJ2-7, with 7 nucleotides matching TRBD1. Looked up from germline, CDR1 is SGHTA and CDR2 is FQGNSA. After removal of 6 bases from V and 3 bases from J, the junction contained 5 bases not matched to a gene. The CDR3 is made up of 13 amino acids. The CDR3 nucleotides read TGTGCCAGCAGTACAGGGGATGGCTACGAGCAGTACTTC. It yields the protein CASSTGDGYEQYF.

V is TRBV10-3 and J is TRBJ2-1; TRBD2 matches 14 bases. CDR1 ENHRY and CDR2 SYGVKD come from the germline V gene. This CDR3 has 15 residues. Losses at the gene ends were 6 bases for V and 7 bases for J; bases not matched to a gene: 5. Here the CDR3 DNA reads TGTGCCATCAGCGCCGGGACTAGCGGGAGTAATGAGCAGTTCTTC. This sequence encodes CAISAGTSGSNEQFF.

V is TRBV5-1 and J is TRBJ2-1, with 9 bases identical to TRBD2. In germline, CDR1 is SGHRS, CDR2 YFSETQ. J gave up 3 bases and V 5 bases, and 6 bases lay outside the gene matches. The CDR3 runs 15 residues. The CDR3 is CASRVAGVNYNEQFF. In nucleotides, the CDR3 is TGCGCCAGCAGAGTAGCGGGAGTTAACTACAATGAGCAGTTCTTC.